Reported below is one T cell receptor (beta chain). Co-extraction yielded RNA and DNA from roughly 21-30 mg of unsorted bulk tissue. This entry comes from a study of tumor-infiltrating lymphocytes in primary liver carcinoma. Constant-region priming of roughly 490 ng total RNA yielded TCR beta cDNA. Generation of the TCR beta libraries relied on three nested multiplex PCR rounds using slightly modified ARM-PCR. PCR rounds one and two used TRBV1-TRBV30 forward primers with a C-beta reverse primer for around 10 cycles each. TCRdb processed the multiplex PCR reads anew with MiXCR; each CDR3 protein has one entry. The table shows approximately 120,000 distinct CDR3 sequences, with around 60% occurring only once. This CDR3 has 15 amino acids. Trimming cost V 4 bases and J 4 bases; bases outside gene matches: 9. Germline V gene lookup returns CDR1 SGDLS and CDR2 YYNGEE.

The sample comprised liver tumor tissue from sampling region 3. As for subset: tumor region T3, left-lateral pole. This sequence originates from a woman aged 55-69 years with primary liver carcinoma and hepatitis B virus infection. V is TRBV9 and J is TRBJ1-1; TRBD1 matches 8 bases. The CDR3, as DNA: TGTGCCAGCAGCTCCCCCAGGGGGCGGGCCACTGAAGCTTTCTTT. As protein: CASSSPRGRATEAFF.